This T cell receptor beta chain was obtained from a study of shared clonotypes between healthy human individuals (dated by TCRdb to the early 2020s). Regarding the complete study: The cohort included a few men and a couple of women between 18 and 49 years of age. To estimate repertoire size and how much clonotype sharing occurs between individuals, the study deeply sequenced the blood TCR repertoires of five or six healthy adults. For each donor, three plates each were used for CD4 naive and CD4 memory, two plates were used for CD8 naive, and one plate was used for CD8 memory. Between about 0.9 and 9 billion PBMCs per donor were obtained by leukapheresis. Libraries were prepared and TCR repertoires were sequenced by different laboratories using diverse techniques, in order to increase sequencing depth and limit assay-specific biases.

To note about this clone: Its antigen is not yet known. Base qualities are missing; no much larger clone stands one base away.

Cut back by 5 bases and 3 bases, the V and J ends lie 14 bases apart. The CDR3, cysteine through phenylalanine, is 15 amino acids long. This entry keeps only the CDR3 DNA: 45 bases, framed from base 1. Based on the germline V gene, the CDR1 and CDR2 sequences are SNHLY and FYNNEI. The donors were healthy, HIV-negative adults with no recently reported acute infections or vaccinations. Only Caucasian adults living in Nashville, Tennessee, USA were represented among the donors. Magnetic negative selection was used to enrich CD4+ T cells, after which naive cells were positively selected on CD45RA and the negative fraction became the memory subset. Blood was obtained by leukapheresis, after which PBMCs were separated by Ficoll-Histopaque density gradient centrifugation and cryopreserved in liquid nitrogen vapor phase. Purity and quantity of every magnetically sorted T cell population were checked by analytical flow cytometry. From each sorted fraction, genomic DNA was isolated and quantified by UV absorbance on a Nanodrop 2000c.

What the work shows at the level of the full study, not this receptor alone: Only blood was sampled, and tissue TCR repertoires likely differ from those in blood. Clonotypes shared by all four sorted-subset donors showed higher generation probabilities than non-shared clonotypes. Rarefaction of sorted-subset datasets indicated incomplete sequencing despite the large sequencing depth. When a few donors were compared, the shared fraction of clonotypes was about 5% for naive CD4, around 4% for naive CD8, 2.3% for memory CD4, and about 0.36% for memory CD8. Pairwise subsampling led to the expectation that sequencing depth would affect the degree of clonotype sharing among donors. Naive subsets generally had larger estimated clonotype richness than memory subsets did. Because the study included only a small number of donors, the genetic and exposure-history diversity represented was limited.

TCR CDR3 regions were amplified from genomic DNA by multiplex PCR using the deep immunoSEQ assay. Extracted genomic DNA from each cell subset was spread evenly across all wells of several immunoSEQ 96-well plates, with each plate serving as a replicate. Each replicate PCR for sorted subsets received 200 ng genomic DNA, equal to roughly 30,000 T cell genomes. Purified libraries were measured with a Qubit 3.0 fluorometer, size-checked on a Bioanalyzer 2100, and measured again with the KAPA Library Quantification kit. Every immunoSEQ 96-well plate was sequenced on a dedicated single-read 150-cycle Illumina NextSeq 550 flow cell. The source study handled its data this way. Because the immunoSEQ output held only junctional sequences and lacked quality scores, the filtering could not match the filtering applied to full-length reads. To assign V/J genes and CDR3, sequences were annotated against IMGT germline references using PyIR, a Python wrapper for IgBLAST v1.9. Reads with weak V/J assignments (E-value above 1e-6), missing CDR3, stop codons, out-of-frame junctions, or ambiguous translated residues were removed. V3J clonotypes were defined as sequences sharing the same inferred V gene, J gene, and CDR3 amino acid sequence. To compute the percentage overlap between repertoires, the number of shared unique clonotypes was divided by the size of the smaller repertoire. Richness of each repertoire was evaluated using RTK rarefaction, the Chao1 estimator, and Recon v2.1 estimates of unobserved clonotypes. Generation probabilities for all TCRbeta clonotypes obtained by the gDNA method from a handful of donors were computed using OLGA. TCRdb carries this immuneACCESS record with in-frame sequences only. Its versions omit some clonotypes, under half of them owing to an unresolved V gene in the studies checked, with the rest unexplained. V and J calls and clone size follow that table, whereas D and trimming were derived from the DNA. The sample yields about 1.1 million clones; roughly 74% were counted once. The ten biggest clones cover roughly 0.62% of the sample.

The receptor was isolated from a man younger than 35 in good health. Some clones in this sample may be carry-over from other donors' samples. The sequenced sample consisted of memory CD4+ T cells from PBMCs. What the cell subset or site label conveys for this sample: CD45RA-negative fraction. Rearrangement joined TRBV2 to TRBJ2-1, with a tentative D gene TRBD2 over 5 matching bases. DNA sequence: TGTGCCAGCAGTTCGGAGGACTTAGGCTACAATGAGCAGTTCTTC. The resulting protein is CASSSEDLGYNEQFF. With all but the CDR3 taken from the reference TRBV2 and TRBJ2-1 genes, the full variable domain is: EPEVTQTPSHQVTQMGQEVILRCVPISNHLYFYWYRQILGQKVEFLVSFYNNEISEKSEIFDDQFSVERPDGSNFTLKIRSTKLEDSAMYFCASSSEDLGYNEQFFGPGTRLTVL.